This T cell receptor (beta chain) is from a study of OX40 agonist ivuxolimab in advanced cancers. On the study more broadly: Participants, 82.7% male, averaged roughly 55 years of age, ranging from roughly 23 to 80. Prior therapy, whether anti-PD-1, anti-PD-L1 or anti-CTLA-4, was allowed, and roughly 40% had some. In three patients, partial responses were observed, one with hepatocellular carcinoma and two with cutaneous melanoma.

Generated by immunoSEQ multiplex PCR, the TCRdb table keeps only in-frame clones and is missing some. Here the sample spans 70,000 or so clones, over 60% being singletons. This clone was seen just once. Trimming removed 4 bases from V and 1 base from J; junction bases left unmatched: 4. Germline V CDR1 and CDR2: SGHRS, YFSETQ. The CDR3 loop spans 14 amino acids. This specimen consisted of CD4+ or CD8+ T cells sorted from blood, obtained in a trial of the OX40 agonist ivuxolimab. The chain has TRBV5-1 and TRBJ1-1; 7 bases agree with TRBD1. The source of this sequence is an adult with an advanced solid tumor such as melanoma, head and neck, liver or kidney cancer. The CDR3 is CASSRGQTNTEAFF. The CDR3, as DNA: TGCGCCAGCAGCCGGGGACAGACGAACACTGAAGCTTTCTTT.